This T cell receptor beta chain was sequenced in a study of T-cell memory formation after mild COVID-19. The CDR3 has 14 residues. Trimming at V came to 1 base and at J to 2 bases, leaving 0 bases not matched to a gene. This clonotype has only a few counts. TCRdb re-derived calls from the 5' RACE reads in MiXCR, one entry per CDR3 protein. There are 150,000 to 200,000 distinct CDR3 sequences in the sample; approximately 12% occur only once, and more than 3% lies in the top ten. The sequence was obtained from a man younger than 35 who had mild COVID-19 (a few samples of this study predate the infection). Cell type and time point are not known. The chain recombines TRBV12-3 or TRBV12-4 with TRBJ2-7, with 9 bases fitting TRBD1. Sequencing was done on a sample of PBMCs or a T cell subset sorted from them (not recorded which). In DNA, the CDR3 is TGTGCCAGCAGTTTAGGGACAGGGGCCTACGAGCAGTACGTC. Amino acid sequence: CASSLGTGAYEQYV.